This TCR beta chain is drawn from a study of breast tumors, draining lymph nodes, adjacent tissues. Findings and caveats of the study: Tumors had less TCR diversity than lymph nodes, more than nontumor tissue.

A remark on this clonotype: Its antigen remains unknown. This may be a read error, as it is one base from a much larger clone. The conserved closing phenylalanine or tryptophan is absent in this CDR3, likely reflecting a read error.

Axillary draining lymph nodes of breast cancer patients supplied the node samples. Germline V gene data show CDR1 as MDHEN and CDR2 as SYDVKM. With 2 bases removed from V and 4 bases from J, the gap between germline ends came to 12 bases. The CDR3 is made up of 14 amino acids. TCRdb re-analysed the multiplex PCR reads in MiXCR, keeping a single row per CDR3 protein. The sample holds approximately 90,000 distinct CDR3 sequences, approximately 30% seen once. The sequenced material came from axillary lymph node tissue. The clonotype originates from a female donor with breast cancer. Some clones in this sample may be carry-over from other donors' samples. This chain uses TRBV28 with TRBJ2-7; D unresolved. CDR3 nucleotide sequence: TGTGCCAGCAGTTTACCTATTATACCATACGAGCAGTACCTC. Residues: CASSLPIIPYEQYL.